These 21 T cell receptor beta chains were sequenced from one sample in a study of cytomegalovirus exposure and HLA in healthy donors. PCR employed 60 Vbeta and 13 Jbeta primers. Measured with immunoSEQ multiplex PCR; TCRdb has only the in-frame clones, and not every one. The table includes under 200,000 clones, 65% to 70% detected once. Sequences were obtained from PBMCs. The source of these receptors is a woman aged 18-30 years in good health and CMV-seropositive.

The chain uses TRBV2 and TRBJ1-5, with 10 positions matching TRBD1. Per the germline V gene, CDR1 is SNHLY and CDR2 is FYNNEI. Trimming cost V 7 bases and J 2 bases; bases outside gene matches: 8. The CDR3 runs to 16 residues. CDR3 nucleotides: TGTGCCAGCAAGGTGGTGGGGACAGGGGGCAATCAGCCCCAGCATTTT. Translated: CASKVVGTGGNQPQHF.

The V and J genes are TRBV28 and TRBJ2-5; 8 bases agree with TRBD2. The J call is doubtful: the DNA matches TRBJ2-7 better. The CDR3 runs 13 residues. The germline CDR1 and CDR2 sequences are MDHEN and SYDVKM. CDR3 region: CASRKGSGNEQYF. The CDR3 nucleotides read TGTGCCAGCAGGAAGGGTAGCGGGAACGAGCAGTACTTC.

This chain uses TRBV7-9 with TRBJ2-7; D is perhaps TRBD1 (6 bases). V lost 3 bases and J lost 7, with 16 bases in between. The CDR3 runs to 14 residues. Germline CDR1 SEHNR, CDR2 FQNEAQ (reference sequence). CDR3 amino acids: CASSFQGSLREQYF. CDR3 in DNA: TGTGCCAGCAGCTTCCAGGGGTCTCTACGAGAGCAGTACTTC.

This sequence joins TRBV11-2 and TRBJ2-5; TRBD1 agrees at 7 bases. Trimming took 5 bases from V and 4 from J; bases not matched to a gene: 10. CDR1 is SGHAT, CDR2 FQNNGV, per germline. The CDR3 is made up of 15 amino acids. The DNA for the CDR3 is TGTGCCAGCAGCCCGACCTACAGGGGTGGAGAGACCCAGTACTTC. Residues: CASSPTYRGGETQYF.

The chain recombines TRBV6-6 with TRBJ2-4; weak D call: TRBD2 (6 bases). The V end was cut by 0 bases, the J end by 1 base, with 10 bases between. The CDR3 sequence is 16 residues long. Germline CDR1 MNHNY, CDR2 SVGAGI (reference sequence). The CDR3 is CASSYSAGVAKNIQYF. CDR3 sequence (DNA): TGTGCCAGCAGTTACTCAGCGGGTGTGGCCAAAAACATTCAGTACTTC.

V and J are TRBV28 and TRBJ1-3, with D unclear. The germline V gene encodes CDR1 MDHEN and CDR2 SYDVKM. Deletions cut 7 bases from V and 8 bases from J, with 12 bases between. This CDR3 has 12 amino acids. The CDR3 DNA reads TGTGCCAGCACCCTCCCCCCCCACACCATATATTTT. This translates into CASTLPPHTIYF.

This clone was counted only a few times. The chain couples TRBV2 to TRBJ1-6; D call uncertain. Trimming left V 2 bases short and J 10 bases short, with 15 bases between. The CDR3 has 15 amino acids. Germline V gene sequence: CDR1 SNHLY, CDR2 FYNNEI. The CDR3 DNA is TGTGCCAGCAGTGAAATTGCCCAGGCCAGGTCACCCCTCCACTTT. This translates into CASSEIAQARSPLHF.

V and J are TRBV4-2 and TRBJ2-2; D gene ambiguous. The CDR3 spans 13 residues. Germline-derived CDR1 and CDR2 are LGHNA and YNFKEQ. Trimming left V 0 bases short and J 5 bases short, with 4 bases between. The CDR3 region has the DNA TGTGCCAGCAGCCAAGATCTTACCGGGGAGCTGTTTTTT. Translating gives CASSQDLTGELFF.

CDR3 in DNA: TGTGCCAGCAGCCCGGGGGGGTACGGCTACACCTTC. Residues: CASSPGGYGYTF. The chain carries TRBV6-6 and TRBJ1-2; D is perhaps TRBD1 (5 bases). The germline V gene has CDR1 MNHNY and CDR2 SVGAGI (reference sequence). The germline V and J ends were trimmed by 6 bases and 8 bases, with 13 bases remaining between them. This CDR3 has 12 residues.

CDR3 sequence: CASSLRTGQGYTF. The CDR3 nucleotides read TGTGCCAGCAGCTTACGGACAGGGCAAGGCTACACCTTC. The chain couples TRBV9 to TRBJ1-2, with TRBD1 identical over 8 bases. The CDR3 is made up of 13 amino acids. CDR1 SGDLS and CDR2 YYNGEE come from the germline V gene. Germline trimming cut 4 bases from V and 8 bases from J; bases unmatched to any gene: 7.

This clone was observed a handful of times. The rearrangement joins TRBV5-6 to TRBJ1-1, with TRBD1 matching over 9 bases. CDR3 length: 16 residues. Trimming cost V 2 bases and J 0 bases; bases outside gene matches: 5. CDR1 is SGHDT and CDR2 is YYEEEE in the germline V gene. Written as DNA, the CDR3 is TGTGCCAGCAGCTTTTGGACAGGGGCCTTGAACACTGAAGCTTTCTTT. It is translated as CASSFWTGALNTEAFF. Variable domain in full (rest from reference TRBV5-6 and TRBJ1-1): DAGVTQSPTHLIKTRGQQVTLRCSPKSGHDTVSWYQQALGQGPQFIFQYYEEEERQRGNFPDRFSGHQFPNYSSELNVNALLLGDSALYLCASSFWTGALNTEAFFGQGTRLTVV.

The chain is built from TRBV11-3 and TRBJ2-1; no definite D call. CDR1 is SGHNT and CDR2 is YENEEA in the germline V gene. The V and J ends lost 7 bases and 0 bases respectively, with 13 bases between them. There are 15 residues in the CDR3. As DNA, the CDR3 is TGTGCCAGCACGGTCCATAATAGCTCCTACAATGAGCAGTTCTTC. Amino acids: CASTVHNSSYNEQFF.

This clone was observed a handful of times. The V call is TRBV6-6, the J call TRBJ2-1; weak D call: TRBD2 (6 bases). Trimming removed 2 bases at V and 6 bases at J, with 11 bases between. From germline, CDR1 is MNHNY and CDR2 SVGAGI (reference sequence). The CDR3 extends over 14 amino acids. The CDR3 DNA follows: TGTGCCAGCAGTTACAGCGGCGGGATCAATGAGCAGTTCTTC. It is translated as CASSYSGGINEQFF.

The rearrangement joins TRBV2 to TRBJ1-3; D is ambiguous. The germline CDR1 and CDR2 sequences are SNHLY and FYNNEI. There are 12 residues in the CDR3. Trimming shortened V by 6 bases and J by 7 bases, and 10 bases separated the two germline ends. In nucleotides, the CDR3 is TGTGCCAGCAGCGGAGGGCTGAACACCATATATTTT. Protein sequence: CASSGGLNTIYF.

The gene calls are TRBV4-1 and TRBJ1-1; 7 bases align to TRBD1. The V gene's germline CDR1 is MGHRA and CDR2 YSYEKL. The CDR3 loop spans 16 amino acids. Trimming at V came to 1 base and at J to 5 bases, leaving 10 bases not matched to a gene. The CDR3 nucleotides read TGCGCCAGCAGCCAAGTTGGGTTGCAGGGGGTGACTGAAGCTTTCTTT. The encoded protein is CASSQVGLQGVTEAFF.

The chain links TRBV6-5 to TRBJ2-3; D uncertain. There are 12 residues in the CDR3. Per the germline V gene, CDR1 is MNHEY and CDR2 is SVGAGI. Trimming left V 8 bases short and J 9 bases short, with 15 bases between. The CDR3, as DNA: TGTGCCAGCTCTGCGGCCGGTAGCACGCAGTATTTT. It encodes CASSAAGSTQYF.

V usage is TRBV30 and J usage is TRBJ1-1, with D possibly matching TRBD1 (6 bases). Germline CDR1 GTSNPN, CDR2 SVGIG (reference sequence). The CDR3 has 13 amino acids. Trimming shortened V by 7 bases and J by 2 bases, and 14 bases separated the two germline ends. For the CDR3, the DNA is TGTGCCTCCGAGGACAGATTAAACACTGAAGCTTTCTTT. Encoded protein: CASEDRLNTEAFF.

The CDR3 nucleotides are TGTGCCAGCAGCCAGGGACAGGGGGCGGCTTTCTTT. It encodes CASSQGQGAAFF. V usage is TRBV4-2 and J usage is TRBJ1-1; 12 bases match TRBD1. Germline lookup yields CDR1 LGHNA and CDR2 YNFKEQ. The CDR3 runs to 12 residues. Losses at the gene ends were 3 bases for V and 11 bases for J; bases not matched to a gene: 1.

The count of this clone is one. The CDR3 here is CASEGRQISEAFF. The CDR3 DNA reads as TGTGCCAGCGAGGGTAGGCAGATCTCTGAAGCTTTCTTT. V and J are TRBV6-6 and TRBJ1-1; no firm D call. The CDR3 has 13 amino acids. CDR1 and CDR2 from the germline V gene are MNHNY and SVGAGI (reference sequence). The germline V and J ends were trimmed by 8 bases and 6 bases, with 16 bases remaining between them.

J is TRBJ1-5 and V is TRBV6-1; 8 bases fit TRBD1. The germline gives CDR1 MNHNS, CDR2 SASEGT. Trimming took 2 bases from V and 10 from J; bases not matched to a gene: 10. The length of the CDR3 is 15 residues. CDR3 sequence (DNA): TGTGCCAGCAGTGAACTGGATCAGGGGGCCCGACCCCAGCATTTT. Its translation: CASSELDQGARPQHF.

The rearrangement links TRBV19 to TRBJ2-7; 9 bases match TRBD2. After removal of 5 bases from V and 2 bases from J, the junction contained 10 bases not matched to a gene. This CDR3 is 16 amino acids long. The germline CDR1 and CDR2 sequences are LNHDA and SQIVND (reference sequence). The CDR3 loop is CASSHWGGRAAYEQYF. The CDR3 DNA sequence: TGTGCCAGTAGTCACTGGGGCGGGAGGGCCGCCTACGAGCAGTACTTC.